This T cell receptor beta chain comes out of a study of shared clonotypes between healthy human individuals. Genomic DNA belonging to each subset was distributed in equal measure over several immunoSEQ plates. Method: immunoSEQ multiplex PCR; TCRdb's copy keeps in-frame clones and lacks some. The table shows about a million clones, with approximately 76% occurring only once. Trimming at V came to 4 bases and at J to 1 base, leaving 14 bases not matched to a gene. Germline values: CDR1 MDHEN, CDR2 SYDVKM. CDR3 size: 18 residues. The sequencing input was memory CD4+ T cells sorted from blood. Subset noted: CD45RA-negative fraction. V and J are TRBV28 and TRBJ2-3; the match to TRBD2 covers 7 bases. The sequence derives from a man between 18 and 35 years old in good health. CDR3 sequence (DNA): TGTGCCAGCAGTTCCACATTTCTCAGCCGGGAGGGCACAGATACGCAGTATTTT. Translation gives CASSSTFLSREGTDTQYF.